This T cell receptor (beta chain) is from a study of T cells in tumors after PD-1 blockade. On the study more broadly: Patients received pembrolizumab 200 mg every 3 weeks or cemiplimab 350 mg every 2 weeks. Study-wide results and caveats: Roughly two fifths of tumor TCR clonotypes were also found in blood.

This clone was seen a single time. Its antigen remains unknown. The CDR3 runs 16 residues. The V and J ends lost 1 base and 0 bases respectively, with 10 bases between them. Looked up from germline, CDR1 is LNHNV and CDR2 is YYDKDF (reference sequence). Produced via immunoSEQ multiplex PCR; TCRdb's table is partial and in-frame only. The data show about 33,000 clones, around 78% seen once. The sequenced sample was PBMCs, obtained before anti-PD-1 treatment. The J gene is TRBJ1-3, the V gene TRBV15, with D possibly matching TRBD1 (6 bases). The TCR originated in a human donor with basal cell carcinoma. DNA of the CDR3: TGTGCCACCAGCAGAGGACAGGCGAACTCTGGAAACACCATATATTTT. It yields the protein CATSRGQANSGNTIYF.